One and the same sample provided the 10 T cell receptor beta chains below, sequenced in a study of OX40 agonist ivuxolimab in advanced cancers. Sequenced by immunoSEQ multiplex PCR; TCRdb stores in-frame clones only, minus some. The repertoire includes about 30,000 clones, roughly 84% of them detected once, and 20% to 25% sits in the top ten. The sample was CD4+ or CD8+ T cells sorted from blood, taken in a trial of the OX40 agonist ivuxolimab. These receptors originate from an adult with an advanced solid tumor such as melanoma, head and neck, liver or kidney cancer.

The chain recombines TRBV6-5 with TRBJ2-1; D gene uncertain. Trimming shortened V by 5 bases and J by 10 bases, and 9 bases separated the two germline ends. The CDR3 sequence is 11 residues long. In germline, CDR1 is MNHEY, CDR2 SVGAGI. CDR3 protein: CASSPLWEQFF. The CDR3 nucleotides are TGTGCCAGCAGTCCCCTGTGGGAGCAGTTCTTC.

The V gene is TRBV7-8, the J gene TRBJ2-1; 9 nucleotides align to TRBD2. CDR1 and CDR2 from the germline V gene are SGHVS and FQNEAQ. The CDR3 is 16 amino acids. Germline trimming cut 4 bases from V and 9 bases from J; bases unmatched to any gene: 13. CDR3 nucleotide sequence: TGTGCCAGCAGCTCTCTGGCTAGCGGGAAGAGGGGTGAGCAGTTCTTC. Its translation: CASSSLASGKRGEQFF. Together with reference TRBV7-8 and TRBJ2-1, the CDR3 gives the full variable domain: GAGVSQSPRYKVAKRGQDVALRCDPISGHVSLFWYQQALGQGPEFLTYFQNEAQLDKSGLPSDRFFAERPEGSVSTLKIQRTQQEDSAVYLCASSSLASGKRGEQFFGPGTRLTVL.

In this sample, this clone turned up a few times. The V call is TRBV14, the J call TRBJ2-1, with 7 bases fitting TRBD1. With 5 bases clipped from V and 9 bases from J, the junction kept 4 bases outside the gene matches. This CDR3 has 12 residues. Germline CDR1 reads SGHDN; CDR2 reads FVKESK. CDR3 residues: CASSETGFEQFF. The CDR3 DNA follows: TGTGCCAGCAGCGAGACAGGGTTTGAGCAGTTCTTC.

J is TRBJ2-1 and V is TRBV7-9, with D perhaps TRBD1 or TRBD2 (5 bases each). CDR1 is SEHNR and CDR2 is FQNEAQ in the germline V gene (reference sequence). This CDR3 has 15 amino acids. The V and J ends lost 5 bases and 5 bases respectively, with 16 bases between them. This CDR3 is CASSSRWGNNNEQFF. The CDR3 nucleotides read TGTGCCAGCAGCAGCCGGTGGGGGAATAACAATGAGCAGTTCTTC.

The chain recombines TRBV6-6 with TRBJ2-2; TRBD2 matches at 12 bases. The CDR3 totals 16 residues. Germline lookup yields CDR1 MNHNY and CDR2 SVGAGI (reference sequence). J gave up 6 bases and V 2 bases, and 4 bases lay outside the gene matches. CDR3 region: CASSYIGTSGSGELFF. The CDR3 DNA sequence: TGTGCCAGCAGTTACATAGGGACTAGCGGGTCCGGGGAGCTGTTTTTT.

The chain is built from TRBV9 and TRBJ2-1; 8 positions agree with TRBD2. The V gene's germline CDR1 is SGDLS and CDR2 YYNGEE. V dropped 4 bases and J dropped 7; count of bases not matched to a gene: 4. This CDR3 is built from 13 residues. CDR3 DNA sequence: TGTGCCAGCAGCCTGGGACTAGTGAATGAGCAGTTCTTC. The encoded protein is CASSLGLVNEQFF.

This clone showed up just a few times. The chain recombines TRBV6-4 with TRBJ2-2; D may be TRBD2 (6 bases). V lost 2 bases, J lost 0 bases, and 13 bases lay in between. In germline, CDR1 is MRHNA, CDR2 SNTAGT. There are 17 residues in the CDR3. The CDR3 DNA sequence: TGTGCCAGCAGTGACCTTGGGGGGTTCGCGAACACCGGGGAGCTGTTTTTT. As protein: CASSDLGGFANTGELFF.

The chain recombines TRBV5-8 with TRBJ2-2, with D hard to call. The germline CDR1 and CDR2 sequences are SGHTS and YDEGEE. This CDR3 contains 15 residues. The V gene lost 4 bases and the J gene lost 3 bases, with 13 bases spanning the gap. CDR3 in amino acids: CASSLARAYTGELFF. The CDR3 bases are TGTGCCAGCAGCCTCGCCCGGGCGTACACCGGGGAGCTGTTTTTT.

The rearrangement joins TRBV19 to TRBJ1-1; D not resolved. CDR3 length: 13 residues. V lost 3 bases and J lost 3, with 8 bases in between. Per the germline V gene, CDR1 is LNHDA and CDR2 is SQIVND (reference sequence). CDR3 region: CASSIVQYTEAFF. The DNA of the CDR3 is TGTGCCAGTAGTATTGTGCAGTACACTGAAGCTTTCTTT. The full variable domain, rest sourced from reference TRBV19 and TRBJ1-1, is DGGITQSPKYLFRKEGQNVTLSCEQNLNHDAMYWYRQDPGQGLRLIYYSQIVNDFQKGDIAEGYSVSREKKESFPLTVTSAQKNPTAFYLCASSIVQYTEAFFGQGTRLTVV.

The chain couples TRBV28 to TRBJ1-6; D is unresolved. In germline, CDR1 is MDHEN, CDR2 SYDVKM. V was pared by 7 bases and J by 0 bases, with 13 bases between. This CDR3 has 16 amino acids. CDR3 residues: CASTDRESSYNSPLHF. The CDR3 DNA sequence: TGTGCCAGCACCGACCGCGAAAGCTCCTATAATTCACCCCTCCACTTT.